This entry is about one T cell receptor (beta chain). With 60 Vbeta and 13 Jbeta primers, the PCR was carried out. Some clones are missing from TCRdb's copy, which holds only in-frame ones; the method was immunoSEQ multiplex PCR. Here the sample spans a few hundred thousand clones, about 74% being singletons. This entry comes from a study of cytomegalovirus exposure and HLA in healthy donors. CDR1 is SEHNR, CDR2 FQNEAQ, per germline (reference sequence). Trimming removed 5 bases from V and 5 bases from J; junction bases left unmatched: 5. CDR3 size: 13 residues. This TCR was recovered from a man in his forties in good health and CMV-seronegative. The sample was PBMCs. The chain links TRBV7-9 to TRBJ2-7; 8 nucleotides agree with TRBD1. The CDR3 region has the DNA TGTGCCAGCAGCCAGGGGGCTAGCCACGAGCAGTACTTC. As protein: CASSQGASHEQYF.